The clone carrying this T cell receptor (beta chain) was seen just once. The antigen is undetermined. Produced via immunoSEQ multiplex PCR; TCRdb's table is partial and in-frame only. The sample carries about 51,000 clones, around four fifths recorded once. The data were taken from a study of OX40 agonist ivuxolimab in advanced cancers. Overall study: The dose of intravenous ivuxolimab that patients received every 2 weeks ranged from 0.01 to 10 mg/kg. Study-level points and caveats: The CD4+ and CD8+ T cells in the blood had expanded clonally by week 6 at 0.1 to 3.0 mg/kg.

Germline CDR1 MNHEY, CDR2 SVGAGI. This CDR3 is built from 11 residues. The V end lost 0 bases, the J end lost 8 bases, and 4 bases lay between the germline ends. The gene calls are TRBV6-5 and TRBJ1-2; unclear D gene. Sequences were derived from CD4+ or CD8+ T cells sorted from blood, sampled in a trial of the OX40 agonist ivuxolimab. The sequence was obtained from an adult with an advanced solid tumor such as melanoma, head and neck, liver or kidney cancer. CDR3 nucleotide sequence: TGTGCCAGCAGTTACTCGATCGGCTACACCTTC. This encodes CASSYSIGYTF.